One sample yielded the 32 T cell receptor beta chains listed below, sequenced in a study of beta chain features in type 1 diabetes. The isolated RNA, all of it, was reverse transcribed, so expressed TCRB transcripts were what got sequenced. TCRdb's table, derived via immunoSEQ multiplex PCR, lists solely in-frame clones and lacks some. Of about 470,000 clones listed, 30% were seen once; the top ten hold about 0.065%. Sequencing was done on a sample of naive CD4+ T cells from blood. These receptors came from a man younger than 30 in good health.

The rearrangement uses TRBV29-1 and TRBJ1-4, with D possibly matching TRBD1 (5 bases). Trimming removed 6 bases at V and 3 bases at J, with 11 bases between. Germline loops: CDR1 SQVTM, CDR2 ANQGSEA. The CDR3 has 13 residues. CDR3 region: CSVRGSSNEKLFF. CDR3 DNA sequence: TGCAGCGTGCGGGGGTCATCTAATGAAAAACTGTTTTTT.

This clone was seen a few times. The CDR3 loop reads CATSRPRQGPTEAFF. CDR3 coding DNA: TGTGCCACCAGCAGACCTAGACAGGGTCCCACTGAAGCTTTCTTT. The chain recombines TRBV15 with TRBJ1-1, with 7 bases identical to TRBD1. The CDR3 totals 15 residues. The ends lost 2 bases at V and 4 bases at J; junction bases unmatched: 7. CDR1 LNHNV and CDR2 YYDKDF come from the germline V gene (reference sequence).

The rearrangement links TRBV30 to TRBJ1-2, with D hard to call. This CDR3 is 12 amino acids long. V lost 7 bases to trimming and J lost 4 bases, with 13 bases between them. Germline-derived CDR1 and CDR2 are GTSNPN and SVGIG (reference sequence). CDR3 amino acids: CAFAKSPYGYTF. DNA for the CDR3: TGTGCCTTCGCAAAGAGCCCCTATGGCTACACCTTC. Supplemented by reference TRBV30 and TRBJ1-2, the full variable domain reads SQTIHQWPATLVQPVGSPLSLECTVEGTSNPNLYWYRQAAGRGLQLLFYSVGIGQISSEVPQNLSASRPQDRQFILSSKKLLLSDSGFYLCAFAKSPYGYTFGSGTRLTVV.

The CDR3 DNA sequence: TGTGCCAGTAGTAGACAGGGAGTCACCGGGGAGCTGTTTTTT. Residues: CASSRQGVTGELFF. The rearrangement uses TRBV19 and TRBJ2-2, with TRBD1 identical over 7 bases. Trimming at V came to 4 bases and at J to 4 bases, leaving 3 bases not matched to a gene. The CDR3 runs 14 residues. CDR1 and CDR2 from the germline V gene are LNHDA and SQIVND (reference sequence).

This chain connects TRBV7-2 to TRBJ2-2, with D uncertain. In germline, CDR1 is SGHTA, CDR2 FQGNSA. V was cut by 2 bases and J by 1 base, with 8 bases left in between. The CDR3 contains 15 residues. The CDR3 loop reads CASSLWGLNTGELFF. The CDR3 DNA is TGTGCCAGCAGCTTATGGGGATTGAACACCGGGGAGCTGTTTTTT.

For the CDR3, the DNA is TGTGCCAGCAGTGAACACAGGGGCTACAATGAGCAGTTCTTC. Protein sequence: CASSEHRGYNEQFF. V and J are TRBV6-1 and TRBJ2-1, with TRBD1 matching over 7 bases. The CDR3 is made up of 14 amino acids. The V gene's germline CDR1 is MNHNS and CDR2 SASEGT. V lost 2 bases to trimming and J lost 3 bases; unmatched junction nucleotides: 1.

The sample holds a few counts of this clone. The sample holds other DNA sequences that translate to the same CDR3. The chain carries TRBV18 and TRBJ2-1; D may be TRBD2 (6 bases). Trimming removed 3 bases at V and 6 bases at J, with 9 bases between. Germline V gives CDR1 KGHSH, CDR2 LQKENI. The CDR3 length is 13 residues. The DNA for the CDR3 is TGTGCCAGCTCACCGGGACTCCTCAATGAGCAGTTCTTC. Residues: CASSPGLLNEQFF.

As DNA, the CDR3 is TGTGCCTGGAGGCCGGGGGGAACTTACCAAGAGACCCAGTACTTC. Its protein is CAWRPGGTYQETQYF. The chain links TRBV30 to TRBJ2-5, with 7 bases that match TRBD2. The CDR3 consists of 15 residues. V was pared by 3 bases and J by 0 bases, with 7 bases of the junction left unmatched. CDR1 GTSNPN and CDR2 SVGIG come from the germline V gene (reference sequence).

The V gene is TRBV9, the J gene TRBJ2-4, with 7 bases aligning to TRBD2. Per the germline V gene, CDR1 is SGDLS and CDR2 is YYNGEE. The length of the CDR3 is 18 residues. J gave up 2 bases and V 3 bases, and 14 bases lay outside the gene matches. CDR3 DNA sequence: TGTGCCAGCAGCGCGGGACCGGGAGGCCCCTCTTCCAAAAACATTCAGTACTTC. It translates to CASSAGPGGPSSKNIQYF. Based on the CDR3 plus reference TRBV9 and TRBJ2-4, the full variable domain is DSGVTQTPKHLITATGQRVTLRCSPRSGDLSVYWYQQSLDQGLQFLIQYYNGEERAKGNILERFSAQQFPDLHSELNLSSLELGDSALYFCASSAGPGGPSSKNIQYFGAGTRLSVL.

The chain carries TRBV30 and TRBJ2-1; D call uncertain. Between the trimmed V and J ends, which lost 3 bases and 8 bases, there was a span of 8 bases. The CDR3 consists of 11 residues. Germline CDR1 GTSNPN, CDR2 SVGIG (reference sequence). For the CDR3, the DNA is TGTGCCTGGAGCAATGTATATGAGCAGTTCTTC. Translated: CAWSNVYEQFF.

The chain has TRBV30 and TRBJ1-5; D is perhaps TRBD1 (6 bases). The V gene's germline CDR1 is GTSNPN and CDR2 SVGIG (reference sequence). The CDR3 runs to 14 residues. Deletions cut 3 bases from V and 7 bases from J, with 16 bases between. CDR3 loop: CAWSRGGPGQPQHF. The CDR3 DNA sequence: TGTGCCTGGAGCCGCGGGGGGCCAGGGCAGCCCCAGCATTTT.

In this sample, this clone turned up a few times. The rearrangement uses TRBV30 and TRBJ2-7; 10 nucleotides agree with TRBD2. V lost 1 base and J lost 3; bases outside the gene matches: 12. The CDR3 consists of 17 residues. CDR1 is GTSNPN and CDR2 is SVGIG in the germline V gene (reference sequence). CDR3 amino acids: CAWSGRPRTSGGYEQYF. Here the CDR3 DNA reads TGTGCCTGGAGTGGAAGGCCGAGGACTAGCGGAGGCTACGAGCAGTACTTC.

A word on this clone: Different DNA sequences within this sample yield the same CDR3. The rearrangement links TRBV9 to TRBJ2-3; unclear D gene. Per germline, CDR1 SGDLS and CDR2 YYNGEE. V was pared by 1 base and J by 4 bases, with 7 bases between. The CDR3 is made up of 13 amino acids. The CDR3 DNA reads as TGTGCCAGCAGCGTACTAGTCTCAGATACGCAGTATTTT. Translated: CASSVLVSDTQYF.

J is TRBJ1-1 and V is TRBV30; D is perhaps TRBD1 (5 bases). Germline CDR1 reads GTSNPN; CDR2 reads SVGIG (reference sequence). This CDR3 comprises 16 residues. Trimming removed 4 bases from V and 0 bases from J, with 18 bases in between. The CDR3 loop reads CAWTRSRRAMNTEAFF. CDR3 nucleotides: TGTGCCTGGACCCGGAGCCGCAGGGCCATGAACACTGAAGCTTTCTTT.

The chain has TRBV25-1 and TRBJ1-5; maybe TRBD1 (5 bases). Looked up from germline, CDR1 is MGHDK and CDR2 is SYGVNS. This CDR3 has 13 residues. V gave up 6 bases and J gave up 3 bases, with 9 bases separating them. The CDR3 DNA follows: TGTGCCAGCAGCACAGGCGCCAATCAGCCCCAGCATTTT. Translating it yields CASSTGANQPQHF. The whole variable domain, filled in from reference TRBV25-1 and TRBJ1-5, reads EADIYQTPRYLVIGTGKKITLECSQTMGHDKMYWYQQDPGMELHLIHYSYGVNSTEKGDLSSESTVSRIRTEHFPLTLESARPSHTSQYLCASSTGANQPQHFGDGTRLSIL.

CDR3 residues: CAWSEGRSYGYTF. In DNA, the CDR3 is TGTGCCTGGAGCGAAGGGAGAAGCTATGGCTACACCTTC. The V and J genes are TRBV30 and TRBJ1-2; no clear D. V was shortened by 3 bases and J by 4 bases, with 12 bases between the two germline ends. CDR3 size: 13 residues. Germline V lookup: CDR1 GTSNPN, CDR2 SVGIG (reference sequence).

This clone appeared a few times. The chain links TRBV10-3 to TRBJ2-7; D unresolved. The CDR3 is 11 amino acids. The V end was cut by 7 bases, the J end by 5 bases, with 9 bases between. CDR1 and CDR2 (germline): ENHRY, SYGVKD. CDR3 loop: CAIKGTHEQYF. The CDR3 DNA is TGTGCCATCAAGGGTACCCACGAGCAGTACTTC.

The chain links TRBV30 to TRBJ2-7, with 9 bases matching TRBD1. Per germline, CDR1 GTSNPN and CDR2 SVGIG (reference sequence). V lost 2 bases to trimming and J lost 2 bases; unmatched junction nucleotides: 7. The length of the CDR3 is 15 residues. Here the CDR3 DNA reads TGTGCCTGGAGTAGGGGGACAGGGACGACCTACGAGCAGTACTTC. It codes for CAWSRGTGTTYEQYF.

The table lists this clone with a few counts. V usage is TRBV4-1 and J usage is TRBJ2-1; D is uncertain. V was shortened by 1 base and J by 5 bases, with 12 bases between the two germline ends. CDR1 and CDR2 from the germline V gene are MGHRA and YSYEKL. The CDR3 extends over 15 amino acids. For the CDR3, the DNA is TGCGCCAGCAGCCAAGGGTACTTAGAAAACAATGAGCAGTTCTTC. Amino acid sequence: CASSQGYLENNEQFF.

This clone turned up a few times. The V gene is TRBV9, the J gene TRBJ2-7; TRBD2 matches at 7 bases. The length of the CDR3 is 14 residues. Losses at the gene ends were 0 bases for V and 4 bases for J; bases not matched to a gene: 4. Germline V gene data show CDR1 as SGDLS and CDR2 as YYNGEE. The CDR3 DNA reads as TGTGCCAGCAGCGTAGCTAGCGGAGGATACGAGCAGTACTTC. The encoded protein is CASSVASGGYEQYF.

This clone was seen a handful of times. V and J are TRBV6-5 and TRBJ2-1; D not certain. The germline gives CDR1 MNHEY, CDR2 SVGAGI. This CDR3 comprises 9 residues. Trimming pared 7 bases from V and 8 bases from J, leaving 3 bases between. The CDR3 is CASNDEQFF. The CDR3 bases are TGTGCCAGCAATGATGAGCAGTTCTTC.

This clone was counted only a few times. The V gene is TRBV14, the J gene TRBJ2-3; TRBD2 agrees at 10 bases. The CDR3 extends over 17 amino acids. The J segment lost 4 bases and the V segment lost 2 bases, leaving 9 bases of the junction unmatched. Germline values: CDR1 SGHDN, CDR2 FVKESK. The chain's CDR3 is CASSQTLAGVGPDTQYF. The DNA for the CDR3 is TGTGCCAGCAGCCAAACCCTAGCGGGAGTGGGACCAGATACGCAGTATTTT.

In regard to this clone: The identical CDR3 is also encoded by other nucleotide sequences in the sample. This chain uses TRBV2 with TRBJ2-6; D ambiguous. V was shortened by 3 bases and J by 0 bases, with 0 bases between the two germline ends. Germline V lookup: CDR1 SNHLY, CDR2 FYNNEI. The CDR3 has 13 amino acids. This chain's CDR3 is CASSDSGANVLTF. The CDR3 DNA is TGTGCCAGCAGTGACTCTGGGGCCAACGTCCTGACTTTC.

This sequence joins TRBV5-1 and TRBJ2-1; 10 nucleotides agree with TRBD2. J was trimmed by 8 bases and V by 0 bases; bases with no gene match: 5. Germline loops: CDR1 SGHRS, CDR2 YFSETQ. The CDR3 is made up of 15 amino acids. The CDR3 nucleotides are TGCGCCAGCAGCTTGGGGCTAGCGGGAGTTGATGAGCAGTTCTTC. Its translation is CASSLGLAGVDEQFF.

In this sample, this clone turned up a few times. J is TRBJ2-2 and V is TRBV7-9; D call uncertain. Germline CDR1 is SEHNR and CDR2 is FQNEAQ (reference sequence). V was trimmed by 10 bases and J by 1 base, leaving 7 bases between them. The CDR3 runs 12 residues. The CDR3 region has the DNA TGTGCCACGGGCATGAACACCGGGGAGCTGTTTTTT. Translated, it gives CATGMNTGELFF.

This clone was recorded a few times. This sample includes further DNA sequences coding for the same CDR3. The chain recombines TRBV6-5 with TRBJ2-7; TRBD2 matches at 7 bases. The germline V gene encodes CDR1 MNHEY and CDR2 SVGAGI. This CDR3 contains 13 residues. V lost 2 bases to trimming and J lost 2 bases; unmatched junction nucleotides: 0. The CDR3 loop reads CASSYGLAYEQYF. In DNA form, the CDR3 reads TGTGCCAGCAGTTACGGACTAGCCTACGAGCAGTACTTC.

This clone turned up a few times. The chain couples TRBV6-1 to TRBJ2-7; D is undetermined. This CDR3 is built from 12 residues. Trimming removed 7 bases at V and 6 bases at J, with 13 bases between. Germline-derived CDR1 and CDR2 are MNHNS and SASEGT. CDR3 nucleotides: TGTGCCAGCAAGAAGGATTTTGGCGAGCAGTACTTC. Protein product: CASKKDFGEQYF.

This clone was detected a few times. The chain has TRBV9 and TRBJ2-1; D unclear. The V end lost 0 bases, the J end lost 2 bases, and 9 bases lay between the germline ends. The germline gives CDR1 SGDLS, CDR2 YYNGEE. There are 15 residues in the CDR3. Written as DNA, the CDR3 is TGTGCCAGCAGCGTAGGGGCTACCCCCTACAATGAGCAGTTCTTC. This translates into CASSVGATPYNEQFF. The variable domain in full, with the rest retrieved from reference TRBV9 and TRBJ2-1, is DSGVTQTPKHLITATGQRVTLRCSPRSGDLSVYWYQQSLDQGLQFLIQYYNGEERAKGNILERFSAQQFPDLHSELNLSSLELGDSALYFCASSVGATPYNEQFFGPGTRLTVL.

This clone turned up a few times. The chain couples TRBV30 to TRBJ1-1; 7 nucleotides match TRBD1. In germline, CDR1 is GTSNPN, CDR2 SVGIG (reference sequence). After removal of 5 bases from V and 0 bases from J, the junction contained 3 bases not matched to a gene. CDR3 length equals 13 residues. Here the CDR3 DNA reads TGTGCCTGGGACAGGGTCATGAACACTGAAGCTTTCTTT. Translation: CAWDRVMNTEAFF.

The chain links TRBV5-4 to TRBJ1-5; the D is unclear. The germline V gene has CDR1 SGHNT and CDR2 YYREEE (reference sequence). V was pared by 2 bases and J by 1 base, with 4 bases between. This CDR3 is built from 13 residues. CDR3 in DNA: TGTGCCAGCAGCTTCGACAGCAATCAGCCCCAGCATTTT. Its translation: CASSFDSNQPQHF. Full variable domain (missing parts from reference TRBV5-4 and TRBJ1-5): ETGVTQSPTHLIKTRGQQVTLRCSSQSGHNTVSWYQQALGQGPQFIFQYYREEENGRGNFPPRFSGLQFPNYSSELNVNALELDDSALYLCASSFDSNQPQHFGDGTRLSIL.

The sample holds a few counts of this clone. CDR3 region: CAWSEDGKVYF. The CDR3, as DNA: TGTGCCTGGAGTGAAGATGGAAAAGTGTACTTC. This chain links TRBV30 with TRBJ2-7; D unclear. Germline V lookup: CDR1 GTSNPN, CDR2 SVGIG (reference sequence). Trimming took 1 base from V and 12 from J, leaving 13 bases between them. The CDR3 loop spans 11 amino acids.

This chain connects TRBV11-2 to TRBJ2-5; no firm D call. CDR3 length: 12 amino acids. Trimming pared 5 bases from V and 5 bases from J, leaving 9 bases between. The germline V gene encodes CDR1 SGHAT and CDR2 FQNNGV. The CDR3 nucleotides read TGTGCCAGCAGCCCAATTCGGGAGACCCAGTACTTC. Translating it yields CASSPIRETQYF.